These 3 T cell receptor beta chains share one sample of origin, sequenced in a study of T cells in Graves' hyperthyroidism and ophthalmopathy. RNA transcripts gave rise to amplified TCR beta CDR3 regions. HTBI primers drove first-round RT-PCR of the TCR CDR3. A single record per CDR3 protein comes from TCRdb applying MiXCR to the multiplex PCR reads. The sample has 300,000 or so distinct CDR3 sequences, 15% to 20% seen once. Sequenced sample: blood. The receptors were gathered from a woman aged 45-59 years with Graves' hyperthyroidism.

The V gene is TRBV19, the J gene TRBJ1-4; possible D gene TRBD1, 5 bases. The CDR3 loop spans 14 amino acids. Trimming pared 3 bases from V and 7 bases from J, leaving 12 bases between. CDR1 and CDR2 (germline): LNHDA, SQIVND (reference sequence). The CDR3 coding sequence is TGTGCCAGTAGTATCGGACGGGGCGGTGAAAAACTGTTTTTT. Its protein is CASSIGRGGEKLFF.

There are many counts of this clonotype. This rearrangement joins TRBV28 to TRBJ2-3; 9 positions match TRBD2. The germline gives CDR1 MDHEN, CDR2 SYDVKM. The CDR3 runs to 16 residues. J lost 3 bases, V lost 3 bases, and 7 bases had no gene match. The CDR3 protein is CASSFGAGGGTDTQYF. In nucleotides, the CDR3 is TGTGCCAGCAGTTTCGGTGCGGGAGGGGGGACAGATACGCAGTATTTT.

This clonotype was observed a handful of times. This sequence joins TRBV7-9 and TRBJ1-1; D remains ambiguous. CDR3 length equals 18 residues. The germline gives CDR1 SEHNR, CDR2 FQNEAQ (reference sequence). With 1 base removed from V and 4 bases from J, the gap between germline ends came to 22 bases. CDR3 in amino acids: CASSLGGASSPPGTEAFF. The CDR3 nucleotides are TGTGCCAGCAGCTTAGGAGGTGCCAGTTCACCTCCGGGCACTGAAGCTTTCTTT.